The clone carrying this TCR beta chain is classed as large. Four subsets defined by PD-1 and/or TIGIT were sorted from live CD3+CD8+TCRalphabeta+ cells. This specimen belongs to a study of circulating CD8 cells and anti-PD-1 response in melanoma. Study-level background: Six of 13 patients had prior targeted therapy or immunotherapy; seven did not.

Each library started from approximately 14 ng of total RNA using the QIAseq Immune Repertoire TCR panel. TCRdb re-called the reads with MiXCR, one entry per CDR3 protein. Here the sample spans around 910 distinct CDR3 sequences, 4% to 5.5% being singletons. Trimming took 3 bases from V and 4 from J, leaving 16 bases between them. The CDR3 contains 16 residues. Germline V CDR1 and CDR2: SGHAT, FQNNGV. V usage is TRBV11-2 and J usage is TRBJ1-5, with D tentatively TRBD1 (6 bases). Source: CD8+ T cells from PBMCs, taken at baseline or after one month of anti-PD-1 therapy (not recorded which). The TCR comes from a human donor with melanoma. The CDR3 sequence is CASSLSVGGPNQPQHF. The CDR3 DNA follows: TGTGCCAGCAGCTTGTCTGTGGGGGGCCCTAATCAGCCCCAGCATTTT.